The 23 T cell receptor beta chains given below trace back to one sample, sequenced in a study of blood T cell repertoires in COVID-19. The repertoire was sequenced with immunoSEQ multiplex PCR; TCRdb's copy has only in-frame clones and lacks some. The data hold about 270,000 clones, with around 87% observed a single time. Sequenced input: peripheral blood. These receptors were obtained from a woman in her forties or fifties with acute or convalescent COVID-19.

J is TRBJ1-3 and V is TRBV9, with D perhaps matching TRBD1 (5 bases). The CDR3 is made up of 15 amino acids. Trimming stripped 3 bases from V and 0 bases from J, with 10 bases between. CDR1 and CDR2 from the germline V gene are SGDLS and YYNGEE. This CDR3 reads CASSAQAASGNTIYF. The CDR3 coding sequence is TGTGCCAGCAGCGCACAGGCTGCCTCTGGAAACACCATATATTTT. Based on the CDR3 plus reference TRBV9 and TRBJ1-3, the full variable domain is DSGVTQTPKHLITATGQRVTLRCSPRSGDLSVYWYQQSLDQGLQFLIQYYNGEERAKGNILERFSAQQFPDLHSELNLSSLELGDSALYFCASSAQAASGNTIYFGEGSWLTVV.

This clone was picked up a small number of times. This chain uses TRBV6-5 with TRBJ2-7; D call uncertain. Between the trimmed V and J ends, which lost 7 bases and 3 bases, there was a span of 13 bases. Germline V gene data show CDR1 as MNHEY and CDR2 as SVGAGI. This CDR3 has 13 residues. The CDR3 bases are TGTGCCAGCAAGAATTTAGAACGCTACGAGCAGTACTTC. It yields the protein CASKNLERYEQYF.

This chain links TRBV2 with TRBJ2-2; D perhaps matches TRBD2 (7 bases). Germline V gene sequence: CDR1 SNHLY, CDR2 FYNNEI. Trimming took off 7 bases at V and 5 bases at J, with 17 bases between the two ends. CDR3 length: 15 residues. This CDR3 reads CASKPGGSGTGELFF. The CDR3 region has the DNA TGTGCCAGCAAGCCGGGGGGCTCGGGGACCGGGGAGCTGTTTTTT. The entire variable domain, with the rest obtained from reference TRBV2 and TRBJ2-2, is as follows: EPEVTQTPSHQVTQMGQEVILRCVPISNHLYFYWYRQILGQKVEFLVSFYNNEISEKSEIFDDQFSVERPDGSNFTLKIRSTKLEDSAMYFCASKPGGSGTGELFFGEGSRLTVL.

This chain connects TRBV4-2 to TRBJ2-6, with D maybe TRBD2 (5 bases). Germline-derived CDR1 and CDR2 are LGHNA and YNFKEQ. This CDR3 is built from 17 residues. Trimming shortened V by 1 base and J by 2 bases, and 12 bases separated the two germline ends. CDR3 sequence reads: CASSQVWSGTGANVLTF. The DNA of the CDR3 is TGTGCCAGCAGCCAAGTCTGGTCGGGGACTGGGGCCAACGTCCTGACTTTC.

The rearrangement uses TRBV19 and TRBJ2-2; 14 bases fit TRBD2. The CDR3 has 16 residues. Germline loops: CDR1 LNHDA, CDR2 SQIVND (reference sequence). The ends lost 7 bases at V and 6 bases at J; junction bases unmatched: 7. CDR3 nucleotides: TGTGCCAGTAAGGGGACTAGCGGGAGTTATGCCGGGGAGCTGTTTTTT. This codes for CASKGTSGSYAGELFF.

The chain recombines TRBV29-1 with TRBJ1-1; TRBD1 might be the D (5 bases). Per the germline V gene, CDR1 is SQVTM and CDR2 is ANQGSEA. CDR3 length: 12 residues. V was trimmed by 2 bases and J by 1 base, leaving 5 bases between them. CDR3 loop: CSVEQGNTEAFF. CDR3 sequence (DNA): TGCAGCGTTGAACAGGGGAACACTGAAGCTTTCTTT.

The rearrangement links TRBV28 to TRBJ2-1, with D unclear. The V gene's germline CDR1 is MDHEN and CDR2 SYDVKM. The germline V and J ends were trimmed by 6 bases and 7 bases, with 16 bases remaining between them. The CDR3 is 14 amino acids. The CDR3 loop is CASSLNSFRNEQFF. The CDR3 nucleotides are TGTGCCAGCAGCCTTAACAGCTTCCGAAATGAGCAGTTCTTC.

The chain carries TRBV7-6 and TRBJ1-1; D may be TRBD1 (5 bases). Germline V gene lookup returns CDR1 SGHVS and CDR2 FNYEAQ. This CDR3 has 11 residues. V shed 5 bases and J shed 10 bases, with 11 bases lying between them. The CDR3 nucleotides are TGTGCCAGCAGCCCCCGACAGAGAGCTTTCTTT. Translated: CASSPRQRAFF.

The CDR3 sequence is CAISDDRGSDTQYF. CDR3 DNA: TGTGCCATCAGTGACGACAGGGGAAGCGATACGCAGTATTTT. This rearrangement joins TRBV10-3 to TRBJ2-3; 8 bases map to TRBD1. This CDR3 has 14 residues. The J segment lost 6 bases and the V segment lost 3 bases, leaving 5 bases of the junction unmatched. Germline lookup yields CDR1 ENHRY and CDR2 SYGVKD.

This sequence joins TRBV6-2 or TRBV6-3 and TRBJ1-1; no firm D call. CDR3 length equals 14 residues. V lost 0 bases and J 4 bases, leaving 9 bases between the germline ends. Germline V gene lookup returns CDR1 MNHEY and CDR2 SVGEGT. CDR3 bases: TGTGCCAGCAGTTACTCCAAATCGAGCACTGAAGCTTTCTTT. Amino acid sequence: CASSYSKSSTEAFF.

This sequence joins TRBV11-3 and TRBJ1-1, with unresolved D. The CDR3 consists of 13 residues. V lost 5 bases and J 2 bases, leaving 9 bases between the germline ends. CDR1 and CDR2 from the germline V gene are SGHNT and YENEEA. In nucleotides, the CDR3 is TGTGCCAGCAGCCTGACAAGAAACACTGAAGCTTTCTTT. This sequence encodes CASSLTRNTEAFF.

CDR3 in amino acids: CASTPSPGTANYEQYF. The CDR3 coding sequence is TGTGCCAGTACCCCCTCACCCGGGACAGCGAACTACGAGCAGTACTTC. The V and J genes are TRBV19 and TRBJ2-7; 7 nucleotides line up with TRBD1. There are 16 residues in the CDR3. CDR1 and CDR2 from the germline V gene are LNHDA and SQIVND (reference sequence). Trimming took 7 bases from V and 3 from J; bases not matched to a gene: 15.

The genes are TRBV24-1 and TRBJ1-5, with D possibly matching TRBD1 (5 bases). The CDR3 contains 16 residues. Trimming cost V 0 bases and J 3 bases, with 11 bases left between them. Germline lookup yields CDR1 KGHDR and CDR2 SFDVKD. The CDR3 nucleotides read TGTGCCACCAGTGATTTGCGGGGGGGTACCAATCAGCCCCAGCATTTT. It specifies CATSDLRGGTNQPQHF.

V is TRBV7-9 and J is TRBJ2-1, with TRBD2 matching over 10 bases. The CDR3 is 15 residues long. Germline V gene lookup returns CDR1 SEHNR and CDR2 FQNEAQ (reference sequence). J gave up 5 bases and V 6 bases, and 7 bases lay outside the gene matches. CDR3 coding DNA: TGTGCCAGCAGAGCTAGCGGGAGAGGGCACAATGAGCAGTTCTTC. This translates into CASRASGRGHNEQFF. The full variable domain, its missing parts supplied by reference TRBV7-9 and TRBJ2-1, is DTGVSQNPRHKITKRGQNVTFRCDPISEHNRLYWYRQTLGQGPEFLTYFQNEAQLEKSRLLSDRFSAERPKGSFSTLEIQRTEQGDSAMYLCASRASGRGHNEQFFGPGTRLTVL.

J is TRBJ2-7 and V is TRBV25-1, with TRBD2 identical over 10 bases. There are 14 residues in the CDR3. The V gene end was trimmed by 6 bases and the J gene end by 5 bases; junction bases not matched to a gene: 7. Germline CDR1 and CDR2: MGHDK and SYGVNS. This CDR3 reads CASSSSGSTHEQYF. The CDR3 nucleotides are TGTGCCAGCAGCTCTAGCGGGAGTACCCACGAGCAGTACTTC.

The CDR3 reads CASRDGGDTGELFF. In DNA form, the CDR3 reads TGTGCCAGTAGAGACGGGGGGGACACCGGGGAGCTGTTTTTT. The chain uses TRBV19 and TRBJ2-2, with 8 positions matching TRBD2. The germline V gene encodes CDR1 LNHDA and CDR2 SQIVND (reference sequence). The CDR3 loop spans 14 amino acids. V was clipped by 6 bases and J by 3 bases; unmatched bases: 3.

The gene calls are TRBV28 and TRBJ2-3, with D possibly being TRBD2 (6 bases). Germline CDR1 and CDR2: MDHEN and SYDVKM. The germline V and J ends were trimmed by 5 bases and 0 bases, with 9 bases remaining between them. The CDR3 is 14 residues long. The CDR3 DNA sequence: TGTGCCAGCAGTCTCGGGACTAGCACAGATACGCAGTATTTT. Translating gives CASSLGTSTDTQYF.

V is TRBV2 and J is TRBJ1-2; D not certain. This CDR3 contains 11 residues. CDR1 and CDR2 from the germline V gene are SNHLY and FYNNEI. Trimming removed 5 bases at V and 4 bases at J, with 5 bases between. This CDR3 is CASSISYGYTF. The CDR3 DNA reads TGTGCCAGCAGTATTAGCTATGGCTACACCTTC.

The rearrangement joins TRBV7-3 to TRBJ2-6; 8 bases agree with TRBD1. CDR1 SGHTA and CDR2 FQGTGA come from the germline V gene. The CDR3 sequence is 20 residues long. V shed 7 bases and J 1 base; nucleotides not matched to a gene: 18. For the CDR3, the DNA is TGTGCCAGCACACTATTTGGGGGCAGGGGGCCTGATTCTGGGGCCAACGTCCTGACTTTC. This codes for CASTLFGGRGPDSGANVLTF.

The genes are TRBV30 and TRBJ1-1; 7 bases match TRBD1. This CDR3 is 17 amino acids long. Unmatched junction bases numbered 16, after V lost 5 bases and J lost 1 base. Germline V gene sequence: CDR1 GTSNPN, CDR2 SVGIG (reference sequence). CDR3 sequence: CAWGVQGDYSANTEAFF. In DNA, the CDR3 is TGTGCCTGGGGCGTCCAGGGGGATTATTCAGCGAACACTGAAGCTTTCTTT. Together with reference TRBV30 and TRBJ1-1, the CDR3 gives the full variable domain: SQTIHQWPATLVQPVGSPLSLECTVEGTSNPNLYWYRQAAGRGLQLLFYSVGIGQISSEVPQNLSASRPQDRQFILSSKKLLLSDSGFYLCAWGVQGDYSANTEAFFGQGTRLTVV.

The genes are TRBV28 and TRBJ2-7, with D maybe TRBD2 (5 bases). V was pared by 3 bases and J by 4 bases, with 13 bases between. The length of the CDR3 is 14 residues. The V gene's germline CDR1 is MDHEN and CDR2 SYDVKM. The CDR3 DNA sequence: TGTGCCAGCAGTTTCTGGACGGGGAAATACGAGCAGTACTTC. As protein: CASSFWTGKYEQYF.

The CDR3 protein is CASSDIRGSGQETQYF. CDR3 in DNA: TGTGCCAGCAGTGATATCAGGGGGTCCGGGCAAGAGACCCAGTACTTC. The chain uses TRBV6-1 and TRBJ2-5, with 7 bases identical to TRBD1. V lost 3 bases to trimming and J lost 2 bases; unmatched junction nucleotides: 9. The germline V gene encodes CDR1 MNHNS and CDR2 SASEGT. This CDR3 contains 16 residues.

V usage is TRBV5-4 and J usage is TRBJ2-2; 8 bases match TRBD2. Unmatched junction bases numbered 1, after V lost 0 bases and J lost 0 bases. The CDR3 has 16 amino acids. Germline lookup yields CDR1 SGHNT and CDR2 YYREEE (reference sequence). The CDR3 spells CASSLEAGANTGELFF. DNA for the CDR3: TGTGCCAGCAGCTTGGAAGCGGGAGCGAACACCGGGGAGCTGTTTTTT.